The 27 T cell receptor beta chains below come from one sample, sequenced in a study of shared clonotypes between healthy human individuals. The repertoire was sequenced with immunoSEQ multiplex PCR; TCRdb's copy has only in-frame clones and lacks some. The table lists millions of clones, over 90% of them singletons. Material for sequencing was naive CD4+ T cells from PBMCs. This sample's subset: CD45RA+ positively selected. All receptors come from a young man in good health. Some clones in this sample may be carry-over from other donors' samples.

Here the CDR3 reads CASSLRTGPSYEQYF. The CDR3 DNA sequence: TGTGCCAGCAGCCTAAGGACAGGCCCCTCCTACGAGCAGTACTTC. This sequence joins TRBV28 and TRBJ2-7; 7 bases line up with TRBD1. Unmatched junction bases numbered 8, after V lost 6 bases and J lost 0 bases. Germline V gene data show CDR1 as MDHEN and CDR2 as SYDVKM. The CDR3 contains 15 residues. Using reference TRBV28 and TRBJ2-7 for the parts outside the CDR3, the full variable domain is DVKVTQSSRYLVKRTGEKVFLECVQDMDHENMFWYRQDPGLGLRLIYFSYDVKMKEKGDIPEGYSVSREKKERFSLILESASTNQTSMYLCASSLRTGPSYEQYFGPGTRLTVT.

The rearrangement joins TRBV6-1 to TRBJ2-1; D is perhaps TRBD2 (5 bases). From germline, CDR1 is MNHNS and CDR2 SASEGT. The CDR3 is 12 residues long. Trimming removed 10 bases from V and 6 bases from J, with 13 bases in between. The CDR3 bases are TGTGCCACCCAACCAGGACTCAATGAGCAGTTCTTC. Protein: CATQPGLNEQFF.

This chain uses TRBV9 with TRBJ2-7; D may be TRBD2 (6 bases). This CDR3 spans 16 amino acids. Trimming shortened V by 4 bases and J by 6 bases, and 23 bases separated the two germline ends. CDR1 is SGDLS and CDR2 is YYNGEE in the germline V gene. As DNA, the CDR3 is TGTGCCAGCAGCCCGCCTTTCGGGGAGGTTTTCGGCGAGCAGTACTTC. Residues: CASSPPFGEVFGEQYF.

Concerning this clone itself: Other nucleotide sequences from this sample produce the same CDR3. This chain links TRBV5-1 with TRBJ2-5; 8 bases are shared with TRBD1. With V trimmed by 4 bases and J by 1 base, 3 bases remained unmatched. CDR1 and CDR2 (germline): SGHRS, YFSETQ. This CDR3 region has 14 residues. This CDR3 is CASSPTGGQETQYF. The CDR3 region has the DNA TGCGCCAGCAGCCCTACAGGGGGCCAAGAGACCCAGTACTTC.

This clone appeared a few times. The chain recombines TRBV19 with TRBJ1-1, with 7 nucleotides matching TRBD1. The CDR3 is 13 amino acids. Germline trimming cut 6 bases from V and 0 bases from J; bases unmatched to any gene: 1. Germline assignment: CDR1 LNHDA and CDR2 SQIVND (reference sequence). In DNA form, the CDR3 reads TGTGCCAGTAGCGGACAGGTGAACACTGAAGCTTTCTTT. Translated, it gives CASSGQVNTEAFF. Combining the CDR3 with reference TRBV19 and TRBJ1-1 gives the whole variable domain DGGITQSPKYLFRKEGQNVTLSCEQNLNHDAMYWYRQDPGQGLRLIYYSQIVNDFQKGDIAEGYSVSREKKESFPLTVTSAQKNPTAFYLCASSGQVNTEAFFGQGTRLTVV.

The DNA for the CDR3 is TGTGCCAGCAGCTGGACTAGCGGGGGGCCCTACGAGCAGTACTTC. Protein sequence: CASSWTSGGPYEQYF. The chain joins TRBV11-2 to TRBJ2-7; 14 nucleotides agree with TRBD2. CDR1 and CDR2 (germline): SGHAT, FQNNGV. With 4 bases clipped from V and 2 bases from J, the junction kept 1 base outside the gene matches. CDR3 length: 15 residues. The whole variable domain, filled in from reference TRBV11-2 and TRBJ2-7, reads EAGVAQSPRYKIIEKRQSVAFWCNPISGHATLYWYQQILGQGPKLLIQFQNNGVVDDSQLPKDRFSAERLKGVDSTLKIQPAKLEDSAVYLCASSWTSGGPYEQYFGPGTRLTVT.

The chain is built from TRBV2 and TRBJ2-7, with D hard to call. The CDR3 runs 13 residues. Trimming removed 8 bases from V and 2 bases from J, with 13 bases in between. The germline V gene has CDR1 SNHLY and CDR2 FYNNEI. The CDR3 spells CASVPGITYEQYF. For the CDR3, the DNA is TGTGCCAGCGTCCCAGGAATCACCTACGAGCAGTACTTC.

The gene calls are TRBV9 and TRBJ2-1; 7 bases are a match to TRBD2. The CDR3 is 13 amino acids. CDR1 and CDR2 from the germline V gene are SGDLS and YYNGEE. Trimming cost V 3 bases and J 6 bases; bases outside gene matches: 3. The CDR3 loop reads CASSASGGNEQFF. The CDR3 DNA is TGTGCCAGCAGCGCGTCGGGGGGCAATGAGCAGTTCTTC.

The chain joins TRBV9 to TRBJ2-1, with D possibly being TRBD2 (6 bases). This CDR3 region has 15 residues. Trimming removed 4 bases from V and 8 bases from J, with 19 bases in between. Looked up from germline, CDR1 is SGDLS and CDR2 is YYNGEE. The CDR3 reads CASSPRLVIDHEQFF. The CDR3 bases are TGTGCCAGCAGCCCCAGACTAGTTATTGATCATGAGCAGTTCTTC.

In its sample, this clone was seen once. V usage is TRBV12-5 and J usage is TRBJ1-1; D is unclear. The length of the CDR3 is 16 residues. The V gene's germline CDR1 is LGHNT and CDR2 FRNRAP. V was cut by 4 bases and J by 4 bases, with 19 bases left in between. The CDR3 region has the DNA TGTGCTAGTGGTTCCATGGACGGAGGGAGACGCACTGAAGCTTTCTTT. The encoded protein is CASGSMDGGRRTEAFF.

The chain combines TRBV6-1 with TRBJ2-2; 7 bases line up with TRBD1. The CDR3 covers 13 residues. Germline V lookup: CDR1 MNHNS, CDR2 SASEGT. The junction had 6 bases not matched to a gene; V was cut back by 7 bases and J by 7 bases. CDR3 loop: CASIEGADGELFF. CDR3 DNA sequence: TGTGCCAGCATTGAGGGGGCGGACGGGGAGCTGTTTTTT.

The chain carries TRBV5-1 and TRBJ2-3; D may be TRBD1 (5 bases). The CDR3 has 14 residues. The V end lost 6 bases, the J end lost 6 bases, and 17 bases lay between the germline ends. Germline loops: CDR1 SGHRS, CDR2 YFSETQ. CDR3 sequence: CASTSTATQDTQYF. DNA of the CDR3: TGCGCCAGCACCTCGACAGCCACACAGGATACGCAGTATTTT. The full variable domain, its missing parts supplied by reference TRBV5-1 and TRBJ2-3, is KAGVTQTPRYLIKTRGQQVTLSCSPISGHRSVSWYQQTPGQGLQFLFEYFSETQRNKGNFPGRFSGRQFSNSRSEMNVSTLELGDSALYLCASTSTATQDTQYFGPGTRLTVL.

This sequence joins TRBV5-4 and TRBJ2-3; D might be TRBD1 or TRBD2, each matching 6 bases. In germline, CDR1 is SGHNT, CDR2 YYREEE (reference sequence). This CDR3 is built from 15 residues. Trimming stripped 1 base from V and 5 bases from J, with 14 bases between. The CDR3 DNA is TGTGCCAGCAGCTTGCGGGGGCCCTCGGGAGATACGCAGTATTTT. This codes for CASSLRGPSGDTQYF. Combining the CDR3 with reference TRBV5-4 and TRBJ2-3 gives the whole variable domain ETGVTQSPTHLIKTRGQQVTLRCSSQSGHNTVSWYQQALGQGPQFIFQYYREEENGRGNFPPRFSGLQFPNYSSELNVNALELDDSALYLCASSLRGPSGDTQYFGPGTRLTVL.

The V gene is TRBV30, the J gene TRBJ1-3, with D unclear. The germline V gene has CDR1 GTSNPN and CDR2 SVGIG (reference sequence). Trimming removed 5 bases at V and 4 bases at J, with 18 bases between. The CDR3 contains 15 residues. The CDR3 DNA reads as TGTGCCTGGGCCCGAGACTGGGAGTCAGGAAACACCATATATTTT. This translates into CAWARDWESGNTIYF.

This clone was observed a single time. The J gene is TRBJ1-2, the V gene TRBV6-5; tentatively, D is TRBD1 (6 bases). The germline CDR1 and CDR2 sequences are MNHEY and SVGAGI. V was pared by 0 bases and J by 6 bases, with 14 bases between. The length of the CDR3 is 15 residues. The chain's CDR3 is CASSYSNRAGNGYTF. DNA for the CDR3: TGTGCCAGCAGTTACTCGAACAGGGCAGGCAATGGCTACACCTTC.

The chain has TRBV6-1 and TRBJ1-3, with D uncertain. Trimming stripped 2 bases from V and 0 bases from J, with 5 bases between. The CDR3 is made up of 14 amino acids. Germline assignment: CDR1 MNHNS and CDR2 SASEGT. Here the CDR3 reads CASSEQASGNTIYF. In DNA form, the CDR3 reads TGTGCCAGCAGTGAACAGGCCTCTGGAAACACCATATATTTT.

The J gene is TRBJ2-7, the V gene TRBV10-3; no firm D call. Trimming cost V 8 bases and J 1 base, with 15 bases left between them. CDR3 length: 14 residues. Germline V gene data show CDR1 as ENHRY and CDR2 as SYGVKD. The CDR3 DNA reads as TGTGCCATCGCCGGGTCGGACCCTTCCTACGAGCAGTACTTC. This encodes CAIAGSDPSYEQYF.

The genes are TRBV5-4 and TRBJ2-7; D gene ambiguous. The CDR3 loop spans 13 amino acids. The V gene's germline CDR1 is SGHNT and CDR2 YYREEE (reference sequence). V was cut by 4 bases and J by 6 bases, with 14 bases left in between. In DNA form, the CDR3 reads TGTGCCAGCAGCCTCCAACGAAAGTCCGAGCAGTACTTC. Translating gives CASSLQRKSEQYF.

This clone was counted a few times. V usage is TRBV15 and J usage is TRBJ1-2; 10 bases line up with TRBD1. CDR1 LNHNV and CDR2 YYDKDF come from the germline V gene (reference sequence). The CDR3 runs 16 residues. With V trimmed by 3 bases and J by 7 bases, 11 bases remained unmatched. The CDR3 protein is CATSSPGTGEDGGYTF. The DNA of the CDR3 is TGTGCCACCAGCAGCCCTGGGACAGGGGAGGATGGTGGCTACACCTTC.

This chain joins TRBV5-1 and TRBJ2-1; 10 nucleotides agree with TRBD2. The CDR3 is made up of 16 amino acids. Per germline, CDR1 SGHRS and CDR2 YFSETQ. Germline trimming cut 0 bases from V and 7 bases from J; bases unmatched to any gene: 7. CDR3 loop: CASSLDVASGRNEQFF. CDR3 bases: TGCGCCAGCAGCTTGGATGTGGCTAGCGGGAGAAATGAGCAGTTCTTC.

The chain uses TRBV6-6 and TRBJ1-2; weak D call: TRBD1 (5 bases). The V end lost 4 bases, the J end lost 5 bases, and 20 bases lay between the germline ends. The germline gives CDR1 MNHNY, CDR2 SVGAGI (reference sequence). CDR3 length: 16 amino acids. The DNA of the CDR3 is TGTGCCAGCAGTTCGCCGAGTGGGGCCACCCAATATGGCTACACCTTC. It specifies CASSSPSGATQYGYTF.

The gene calls are TRBV7-8 and TRBJ2-5; 7 nucleotides match TRBD2. There are 14 residues in the CDR3. CDR1 is SGHVS, CDR2 FQNEAQ, per germline. With V trimmed by 5 bases and J by 1 base, 4 bases remained unmatched. The CDR3 DNA follows: TGTGCCAGCAGCCTAGGGAGGGGCCAAGAGACCCAGTACTTC. Its protein product is CASSLGRGQETQYF. Using reference TRBV7-8 and TRBJ2-5 for the parts outside the CDR3, the full variable domain is GAGVSQSPRYKVAKRGQDVALRCDPISGHVSLFWYQQALGQGPEFLTYFQNEAQLDKSGLPSDRFFAERPEGSVSTLKIQRTQQEDSAVYLCASSLGRGQETQYFGPGTRLLVL.

The chain has TRBV29-1 and TRBJ1-2; 7 bases fit TRBD1. Trimming cost V 7 bases and J 5 bases; bases outside gene matches: 7. Germline V CDR1 and CDR2: SQVTM, ANQGSEA. The CDR3 is 12 amino acids. The CDR3 coding sequence is TGCAGCGCCGTCGGGACAGAGTATGGCTACACCTTC. It is translated as CSAVGTEYGYTF. Full variable domain (rest looked up from reference TRBV29-1 and TRBJ1-2): SAVISQKPSRDICQRGTSLTIQCQVDSQVTMMFWYRQQPGQSLTLIATANQGSEATYESGFVIDKFPISRPNLTFSTLTVSNMSPEDSSIYLCSAVGTEYGYTFGSGTRLTVV.

The chain links TRBV6-5 to TRBJ1-2; TRBD1 might be the D (5 bases). Germline assignment: CDR1 MNHEY and CDR2 SVGAGI. V was shortened by 7 bases and J by 5 bases, with 14 bases between the two germline ends. The CDR3 covers 13 residues. The CDR3 region has the DNA TGTGCCAGCAATTCGGGGCCTAGTTATGGCTACACCTTC. This encodes CASNSGPSYGYTF.

This clone was counted once. This chain connects TRBV28 to TRBJ2-6; D call uncertain. The CDR3 length is 15 residues. Germline values: CDR1 MDHEN, CDR2 SYDVKM. V shed 6 bases and J shed 2 bases, with 11 bases lying between them. CDR3 loop: CASSPPMAGANVLTF. The CDR3 DNA is TGTGCCAGCAGCCCCCCGATGGCTGGGGCCAACGTCCTGACTTTC.

The rearrangement links TRBV5-1 to TRBJ2-5; 8 bases are a match to TRBD2. The V gene's germline CDR1 is SGHRS and CDR2 YFSETQ. CDR3 length: 16 amino acids. V shed 3 bases and J 2 bases; nucleotides not matched to a gene: 9. The CDR3 is CASSSAGRGEQETQYF. The CDR3 bases are TGCGCCAGCAGCTCCGCCGGGCGGGGGGAACAAGAGACCCAGTACTTC.

V and J are TRBV4-1 and TRBJ1-4; TRBD1 matches 8 bases. The CDR3 sequence is 14 residues long. Germline values: CDR1 MGHRA, CDR2 YSYEKL. Germline trimming cut 4 bases from V and 6 bases from J; bases unmatched to any gene: 4. The CDR3 sequence is CASSRQGRDEKLFF. The CDR3 DNA is TGCGCCAGCAGCCGACAGGGGCGGGATGAAAAACTGTTTTTT.